The rows below give T cell receptor beta chains drawn from one sample of a study of blood T cell repertoires in COVID-19. Produced via immunoSEQ multiplex PCR; TCRdb's table is partial and in-frame only. The table includes about 330,000 clones, roughly 87% detected once. Sequenced input: PBMCs or T cells enriched from blood (not recorded which). These receptors originate from a woman aged 25 to 45 who had recovered from COVID-19. Each CDR3 is given with its conserved first and last residue. Each record gives: CDR3 DNA, CDR3 protein, D gene, J gene, clone size, V gene. The D gene is left open where the match is weak. Clone size is not always given. Where it is, it says once, few, many or a class for expanded clones.

TGTGCCAGCAGCTTAGGTTTTAGGGTGGCAGGGCATGGCTACACCTTC	CASSLGFRVAGHGYTF	.	TRBJ1-2	.	TRBV11-2
TGTGCCAGCAGCCAGGGGGACAGTTTAGGCAATCAGCCCCAGCATTTT	CASSQGDSLGNQPQHF	TRBD1	TRBJ1-5	.	TRBV3-1/TRBV3-2
TGTGCCAGCAGTAAAATGACAGGCGGTAACACCGGGGAGCTGTTTTTT	CASSKMTGGNTGELFF	.	TRBJ2-2	once	TRBV27
TGTGCCAGCAGCCCTCGGACAGGGCGGGGAAACACCATATATTTT	CASSPRTGRGNTIYF	TRBD1	TRBJ1-3	.	TRBV5-6
TGTGCCAGCAGTTTGAGGGGGCGCCCCCACGAGCAGTACTTC	CASSLRGRPHEQYF	TRBD1	TRBJ2-7	.	TRBV27
TGTGCCAGCAGCCAAGGACAGGGAAGGGGCACAGATACGCAGTATTTT	CASSQGQGRGTDTQYF	TRBD1	TRBJ2-3	.	TRBV7-9
TGTGCCATCAGTGAAACAGGGAGTGGGACTGAAGCTTTCTTT	CAISETGSGTEAFF	.	TRBJ1-1	.	TRBV10-3
TGTGCCAGCAGCTTGTGGGGGGACGGTAACTCTGGGGCCAACGTCCTGACTTTC	CASSLWGDGNSGANVLTF	.	TRBJ2-6	.	TRBV5-6
TGTGCCAGTAGTATAATCCGGGCTAGCGGGGGGCCCGGGATGGGTGAGCAGTTCTTC	CASSIIRASGGPGMGEQFF	TRBD2	TRBJ2-1	.	TRBV19
TGTGCCAGCAGGAGGAGCGGGGGGGCCCACGAGCAGTACTTC	CASRRSGGAHEQYF	TRBD2	TRBJ2-7	few	TRBV2
TGTGCCAGCAGCTCGTTGCGGACACAGGGGGCCCCTTTGAATGGCTACACCTTC	CASSSLRTQGAPLNGYTF	TRBD1	TRBJ1-2	.	TRBV7-6
TGTGCCACTCAAGATCCGACAGCAAGCAATCAGCCCCAGCATTTT	CATQDPTASNQPQHF	.	TRBJ1-5	.	TRBV10-3
TGTGCCAGCAGCTCCCAGATCTCCGGGGAGCTGTTTTTT	CASSSQISGELFF	.	TRBJ2-2	.	TRBV7-2
TGTGCCAGCAGTTACTCCGCGGAGCACACAGATACGCAGTATTTT	CASSYSAEHTDTQYF	.	TRBJ2-3	.	TRBV6-6
TGCGCCAGCAGCGAGGGACAGATAAATCAGCCCCAGCATTTT	CASSEGQINQPQHF	TRBD1	TRBJ1-5	once	TRBV5-1
TGTGCCAGTAGTTCCCACCGGGACAGGAACCAAGAGACCCAGTACTTC	CASSSHRDRNQETQYF	TRBD1	TRBJ2-5	.	TRBV19
TGTGCCAGCAGCCCATCCCTAGGGAGGGAATCGCTGTACTTC	CASSPSLGRESLYF	TRBD2	TRBJ2-7	.	TRBV3-1/TRBV3-2
TGTGCCAGCTCCCCTTTAGCTATGAACACTGAAGCTTTCTTT	CASSPLAMNTEAFF	.	TRBJ1-1	.	TRBV18
TGTGCCAGCAGTTTATGGGCCGACTATCGATATAGCAATCAGCCCCAGCATTTT	CASSLWADYRYSNQPQHF	.	TRBJ1-5	.	TRBV28
TGCGCCAGCAGCCAAGATCGGGATACTGAAGCTTTCTTT	CASSQDRDTEAFF	.	TRBJ1-1	.	TRBV4-1
TGTGCCTGGACCTACAACAGGGAGAGTGGCTACACCTTC	CAWTYNRESGYTF	.	TRBJ1-2	.	TRBV30
TGTGCCAGCATGCGAACCTACGAGCAGTACTTC	CASMRTYEQYF	.	TRBJ2-7	.	TRBV6-5
TGTGCCAGCAGCTATTTGGGACATTCAGCTTTCTTT	CASSYLGHSAFF	.	TRBJ1-1	.	TRBV7-9
TGTGCCAGCAGCCCAGACAGGGTAGGAGAGCAGTACTTC	CASSPDRVGEQYF	TRBD1	TRBJ2-7	.	TRBV13
TGTGCCACCAGCAGAAAATTACTCAATACAGGGTGGGGAGTGAACGAGCAGTACTTC	CATSRKLLNTGWGVNEQYF	.	TRBJ2-7	.	TRBV15
TGTGCCAGCAGCCGACAGGGGCTGGGGTCCTACGAGCAGTACTTC	CASSRQGLGSYEQYF	TRBD1	TRBJ2-7	once	TRBV13
TGTGCCAGCAGGCCTCAGGGAGGGAAGCCTGAAGCTTTCTTT	CASRPQGGKPEAFF	.	TRBJ1-1	.	TRBV7-9
TGTGCCAGCAGTGCCGCTAGCGGGGGGGCGAACACCGGGGAGCTGTTTTTT	CASSAASGGANTGELFF	TRBD2	TRBJ2-2	.	TRBV6-1
TGCGCCAGCAGGCCTGGGGGACTAAGCTCTGGAAACACCATATATTTT	CASRPGGLSSGNTIYF	.	TRBJ1-3	.	TRBV5-1
TGTGCCAGCAGACCCCGGCGGGGACAGGGGGGCAACGAGCAGTACTTC	CASRPRRGQGGNEQYF	TRBD1	TRBJ2-7	.	TRBV28
TGTGCCAGCAGCTTGGACAGATCGAACACTGAAGCTTTCTTT	CASSLDRSNTEAFF	.	TRBJ1-1	.	TRBV5-6
TGTGCCAGCAGTTTGGACAGGGGAGACCAGCCCCAGCATTTT	CASSLDRGDQPQHF	TRBD1	TRBJ1-5	.	TRBV7-2
TGTGCCAGCAGGGACAGCCTGCCCTATGGCTACACCTTC	CASRDSLPYGYTF	.	TRBJ1-2	.	TRBV28
TGTGCCAGCAGGCCAGGGGGCTCCTACGAGCAGTACTTC	CASRPGGSYEQYF	TRBD1	TRBJ2-7	.	TRBV12-3/TRBV12-4
TGCGCCAGCAGCTTGGGGCAGGGGGCTTACAATGAGCAGTTCTTC	CASSLGQGAYNEQFF	TRBD1	TRBJ2-1	.	TRBV5-1
TGTGCCAGCAGTGCAAGCGGGGGGGTGTTTGGCAATGAGCAGTTCTTC	CASSASGGVFGNEQFF	TRBD2	TRBJ2-1	.	TRBV25-1
TGTGCCAGCAGTCGGGGACAGGCGCCCGCCGGGGAGCTGTTTTTT	CASSRGQAPAGELFF	TRBD1	TRBJ2-2	.	TRBV6-5
TGTGCCAGCAGCTCCTATGGACAGGGGAACTATGGCTACACCTTC	CASSSYGQGNYGYTF	TRBD1	TRBJ1-2	.	TRBV7-9
TGTGCCAGCACCTCATCGGGGGAAAAACTGTTTTTT	CASTSSGEKLFF	.	TRBJ1-4	.	TRBV28
TGTGCCAGCAGCCCCCACCCCGGGGATCAGCCCCAGCATTTT	CASSPHPGDQPQHF	.	TRBJ1-5	.	TRBV9
TGTGCCAGCAAAGTACAGAATAATGAAAAACTGTTTTTT	CASKVQNNEKLFF	.	TRBJ1-4	.	TRBV2
TGTGCCAGCAGCTTGATCGGGGGGTCCTACAATGAGCAGTTCTTC	CASSLIGGSYNEQFF	TRBD2	TRBJ2-1	.	TRBV5-4
TGTGCCAGCAGTCAACTTGGCTACACCTTC	CASSQLGYTF	.	TRBJ1-2	.	TRBV28
TGTGCCAGCAGCTTAGGGACAGGGATCACTGAAGCTTTCTTT	CASSLGTGITEAFF	TRBD1	TRBJ1-1	.	TRBV11-2
TGTGCCAGCAGCTTGGAGGGAACGGGGGGGCTAAGCTACGAGCAGTACTTC	CASSLEGTGGLSYEQYF	TRBD2	TRBJ2-7	.	TRBV5-5
TGTGCCAGCAGCGAGTTTGGCTACACCTTC	CASSEFGYTF	.	TRBJ1-2	.	TRBV7-9